This note documents a single T cell receptor (beta chain) sequence. Its antigen is unidentified. The data belong to a study of OX40 agonist ivuxolimab in advanced cancers. As for the study in general: The drug used for patients, ivuxolimab, was an agonistic anti-OX40 (CD134) antibody. Eligibility rules accepted prior anti-PD-1, anti-PD-L1 or anti-CTLA-4 therapy, and around 38% had some. Partial responses occurred in Three dose-escalation patients, one with hepatocellular carcinoma and two with cutaneous melanoma.

The CDR3 has 17 residues. The germline V gene has CDR1 SGHDN and CDR2 FVKESK. V gave up 0 bases and J gave up 0 bases, with 12 bases separating them. TCRdb's table, derived via immunoSEQ multiplex PCR, lists solely in-frame clones and lacks some. Among approximately 68,000 clones listed, more than 85% were seen once. Study observations and caveats: Clonal expansion by week 6 occurred in CD4+ and CD8+ blood T cells (at 0.1 to 3.0 mg/kg).

The TCR originated in an adult with an advanced solid tumor such as melanoma, head and neck, liver or kidney cancer. This specimen consisted of CD4+ or CD8+ T cells sorted from blood, obtained in a trial of the OX40 agonist ivuxolimab. This rearrangement joins TRBV14 to TRBJ2-1; perhaps TRBD2 as D (6 bases). CDR3 protein: CASSQDWRGLSYNEQFF. In DNA, the CDR3 is TGTGCCAGCAGCCAAGACTGGAGGGGACTCTCCTACAATGAGCAGTTCTTC.